This T cell receptor (beta chain) was sequenced for a study of T cell changes during pregnancy in multiple sclerosis. In germline, CDR1 is MDHEN, CDR2 SYDVKM. The CDR3 has 14 residues. Trimming removed 6 bases at V and 0 bases at J, with 9 bases between. Sequencing was performed with immunoSEQ multiplex PCR; in TCRdb, only in-frame clones are kept and a portion is missing. The repertoire holds tens of thousands of clones, roughly 90% seen once, with about 3% in the top ten. This receptor was taken from a female donor in good health, enrolled as a control in a pregnancy study. The chain recombines TRBV28 with TRBJ2-4; D gene ambiguous. The sample in question was CD4+ T cells from peripheral blood mononuclear cells, obtained in the first trimester of pregnancy. The CDR3 protein is CASRDSLAKNIQYF. DNA of the CDR3: TGTGCCAGCAGGGATAGCTTAGCCAAAAACATTCAGTACTTC.